What follows is one T cell receptor (beta chain) and its context. As yet, its antigen is unknown. The record originates from a study of cytomegalovirus exposure and HLA in healthy donors. The PCR contained 60 Vbeta and 13 Jbeta primers. TCRdb keeps only in-frame clones here, not all; method: immunoSEQ multiplex PCR. The sample holds 150,000 to 200,000 clones, more than 60% seen once. V lost 0 bases to trimming and J lost 5 bases; unmatched junction nucleotides: 8. CDR1 is WSHSY and CDR2 is SAAADI in the germline V gene. The CDR3 is made up of 16 amino acids. Study-wide findings and caveats: CMV serostatus was the sole immune exposure data available. In a later analysis, most CMV-associated TCR beta chains appeared HLA-restricted. Highly shared variants forming one cluster were likely a sequencing artifact.

The sequenced sample was PBMCs. The sequence derives from a human donor in good health. The J gene is TRBJ1-1, the V gene TRBV10-2, with 8 bases matching TRBD1. CDR3 in DNA: TGCGCCAGCAGTGAGTCGGTACAGGGGGTAGGAACTGAAGCTTTCTTT. Translating it yields CASSESVQGVGTEAFF.